A single sample is the source of the 14 T cell receptor beta chains below, sequenced in a study of cytomegalovirus exposure and HLA in healthy donors. Both 60 Vbeta primers and 13 Jbeta primers went into the PCR. Repertoires were generated with immunoSEQ multiplex PCR, while TCRdb's copy carries only in-frame clones and drops some. The repertoire has approximately 100,000 clones, approximately 70% of them found once; the top ten carry approximately 5.5%. Sequencing was carried out using PBMCs. These TCRs come from a woman between 65 and 79 years old in good health and CMV-seropositive.

V gene TRBV6-4 combines with J gene TRBJ1-1; D is unclear. The germline CDR1 and CDR2 sequences are MRHNA and SNTAGT. V lost 3 bases to trimming and J lost 2 bases, with 7 bases between them. This CDR3 is 13 amino acids long. The CDR3 DNA sequence: TGTGCCAGCAGTGAACAGATAAACACTGAAGCTTTCTTT. It translates to CASSEQINTEAFF.

The chain has TRBV6-1 and TRBJ2-2; 9 bases are a match to TRBD1. The germline V gene has CDR1 MNHNS and CDR2 SASEGT. The CDR3 has 15 amino acids. Unmatched junction bases numbered 5, after V lost 6 bases and J lost 3 bases. The CDR3 loop is CASRHRGRDTGELFF. CDR3 coding DNA: TGTGCCAGCAGGCACAGGGGGCGGGACACCGGGGAGCTGTTTTTT.

The V and J genes are TRBV4-3 and TRBJ1-4; D remains ambiguous. Per the germline V gene, CDR1 is LGHNA and CDR2 is YSLEER. Trimming pared 1 base from V and 3 bases from J, leaving 15 bases between. The CDR3 totals 17 residues. CDR3 DNA sequence: TGCGCCAGCAGCCAAGGCGGGTTGGTAGAGCCTAATGAAAAACTGTTTTTT. Protein product: CASSQGGLVEPNEKLFF.

This clone was observed a handful of times. The V and J genes are TRBV6-5 and TRBJ1-1, with D uncertain. V shed 0 bases and J shed 7 bases, with 9 bases lying between them. From germline, CDR1 is MNHEY and CDR2 SVGAGI. The CDR3 totals 13 residues. CDR3 amino acids: CASSYSGGIEAFF. CDR3 nucleotides: TGTGCCAGCAGTTACTCGGGAGGGATTGAAGCTTTCTTT.

The rearrangement joins TRBV9 to TRBJ2-7; no clear D gene. Germline-derived CDR1 and CDR2 are SGDLS and YYNGEE. The V end lost 2 bases, the J end lost 0 bases, and 6 bases lay between the germline ends. This CDR3 is built from 13 residues. The CDR3 region is CASSVASSYEQYF. In DNA, the CDR3 is TGTGCCAGCAGCGTGGCCAGCTCCTACGAGCAGTACTTC.

This chain uses TRBV5-1 with TRBJ2-7; 7 positions match TRBD1. This CDR3 has 15 amino acids. V was clipped by 5 bases and J by 0 bases; unmatched bases: 8. The germline gives CDR1 SGHRS, CDR2 YFSETQ. The CDR3: CASRAGTASSYEQYF. The DNA of the CDR3 is TGCGCCAGCAGGGCCGGGACAGCCAGCTCCTACGAGCAGTACTTC. Based on the CDR3 plus reference TRBV5-1 and TRBJ2-7, the full variable domain is KAGVTQTPRYLIKTRGQQVTLSCSPISGHRSVSWYQQTPGQGLQFLFEYFSETQRNKGNFPGRFSGRQFSNSRSEMNVSTLELGDSALYLCASRAGTASSYEQYFGPGTRLTVT.

There are a few counts of this clone. This chain connects TRBV10-3 to TRBJ2-3; D perhaps matches TRBD2 (6 bases). The CDR3 covers 15 residues. Trimming removed 2 bases from V and 7 bases from J, with 16 bases in between. CDR1 ENHRY and CDR2 SYGVKD come from the germline V gene. The CDR3: CAISEMGLPDNTQYF. The CDR3 coding sequence is TGTGCCATCAGTGAGATGGGACTCCCCGACAATACGCAGTATTTT.

The chain has TRBV6-4 and TRBJ1-5; D gene ambiguous. The CDR3 is made up of 16 amino acids. Per germline, CDR1 MRHNA and CDR2 SNTAGT. Trimming removed 3 bases from V and 2 bases from J, with 14 bases in between. The CDR3 spells CASSERPGLGNQPQHF. The CDR3 DNA reads TGTGCCAGCAGTGAACGGCCAGGCCTCGGCAATCAGCCCCAGCATTTT.

The genes are TRBV5-6 and TRBJ1-2; D is undetermined. CDR1 and CDR2 (germline): SGHDT, YYEEEE. V lost 0 bases, J lost 4 bases, and 7 bases lay in between. The length of the CDR3 is 13 residues. Written as DNA, the CDR3 is TGTGCCAGCAGCTTGGGGCAACCCTATGGCTACACCTTC. Protein sequence: CASSLGQPYGYTF.

The chain uses TRBV4-3 and TRBJ1-5; 7 bases are a match to TRBD1. From germline, CDR1 is LGHNA and CDR2 YSLEER. V was pared by 1 base and J by 1 base, with 1 base of the junction left unmatched. CDR3 length: 15 amino acids. The CDR3 DNA sequence: TGCGCCAGCAGCCAAGGGGGACAGAGCAATCAGCCCCAGCATTTT. Residues: CASSQGGQSNQPQHF.

The V call is TRBV6-5, the J call TRBJ2-7; 8 bases agree with TRBD1. The V gene's germline CDR1 is MNHEY and CDR2 SVGAGI. V was clipped by 5 bases and J by 3 bases; unmatched bases: 3. The CDR3 sequence is 13 residues long. The CDR3 sequence: CASSRTGLYEQYF. DNA of the CDR3: TGTGCCAGCAGTAGGACAGGGCTCTACGAGCAGTACTTC.

The chain links TRBV7-2 to TRBJ2-3, with D tentatively TRBD2 (6 bases). The ends were cut back, 1 base at V and 4 bases at J, with 9 bases in the middle. CDR3 length: 14 residues. Germline-derived CDR1 and CDR2 are SGHTA and FQGNSA. The CDR3: CASSLGPSADTQYF. In nucleotides, the CDR3 is TGTGCCAGCAGCTTAGGCCCTAGCGCAGATACGCAGTATTTT.

This clone occurred once. The chain has TRBV10-3 and TRBJ2-7; 8 bases line up with TRBD1. In germline, CDR1 is ENHRY, CDR2 SYGVKD. The CDR3 contains 15 residues. The V gene end was trimmed by 6 bases and the J gene end by 6 bases; junction bases not matched to a gene: 13. CDR3 protein: CAIREGQGVISEQYF. Written as DNA, the CDR3 is TGTGCCATCAGGGAAGGACAGGGCGTCATCAGCGAGCAGTACTTC.

The CDR3 DNA is TGTGCCTGGAGTGCCCCCGTGACAGCTGGAAACACCATATATTTT. Residues: CAWSAPVTAGNTIYF. The rearrangement links TRBV30 to TRBJ1-3, with D perhaps TRBD1 (5 bases). Trimming shortened V by 1 base and J by 2 bases, and 12 bases separated the two germline ends. Germline V lookup: CDR1 GTSNPN, CDR2 SVGIG (reference sequence). CDR3 length: 15 residues.